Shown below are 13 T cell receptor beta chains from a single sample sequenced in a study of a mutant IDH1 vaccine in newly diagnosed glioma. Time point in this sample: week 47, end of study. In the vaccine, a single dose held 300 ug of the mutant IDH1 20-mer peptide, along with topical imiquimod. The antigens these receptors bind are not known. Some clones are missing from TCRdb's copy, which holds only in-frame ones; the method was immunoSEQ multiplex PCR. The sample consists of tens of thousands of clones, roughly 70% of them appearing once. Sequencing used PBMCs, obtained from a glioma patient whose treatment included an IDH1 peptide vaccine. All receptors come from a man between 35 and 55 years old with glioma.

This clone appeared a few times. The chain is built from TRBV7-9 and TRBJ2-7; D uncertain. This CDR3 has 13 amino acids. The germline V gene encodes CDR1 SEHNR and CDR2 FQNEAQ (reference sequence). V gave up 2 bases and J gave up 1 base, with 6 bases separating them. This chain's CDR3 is CASSLTESYEQYF. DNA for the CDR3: TGTGCCAGCAGCTTAACCGAGTCCTACGAGCAGTACTTC.

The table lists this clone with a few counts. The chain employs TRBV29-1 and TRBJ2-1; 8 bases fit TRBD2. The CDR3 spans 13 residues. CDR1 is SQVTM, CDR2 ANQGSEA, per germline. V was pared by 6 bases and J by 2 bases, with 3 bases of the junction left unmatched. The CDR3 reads CSVPTSAYNEQFF. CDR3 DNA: TGCAGCGTACCGACTAGCGCCTACAATGAGCAGTTCTTC.

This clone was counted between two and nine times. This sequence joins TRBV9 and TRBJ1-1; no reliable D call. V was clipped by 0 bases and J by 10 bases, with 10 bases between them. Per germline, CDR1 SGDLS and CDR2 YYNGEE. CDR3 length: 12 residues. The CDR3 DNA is TGTGCCAGCAGCGTAGATGAGGGTATAGCTTTCTTT. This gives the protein CASSVDEGIAFF.

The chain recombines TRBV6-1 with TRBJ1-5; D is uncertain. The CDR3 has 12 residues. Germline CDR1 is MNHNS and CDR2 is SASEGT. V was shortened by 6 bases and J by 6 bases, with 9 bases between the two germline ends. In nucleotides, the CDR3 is TGTGCCAGCAGGATTGGCAGTCAGCCCCAGCATTTT. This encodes CASRIGSQPQHF.

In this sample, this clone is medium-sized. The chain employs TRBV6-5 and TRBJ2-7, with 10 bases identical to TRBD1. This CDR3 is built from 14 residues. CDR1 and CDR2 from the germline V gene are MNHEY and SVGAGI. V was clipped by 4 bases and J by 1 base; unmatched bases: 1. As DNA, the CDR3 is TGTGCCAGCAGTTCGGACAGGGGGTCCTACGAGCAGTACGTC. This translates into CASSSDRGSYEQYV.

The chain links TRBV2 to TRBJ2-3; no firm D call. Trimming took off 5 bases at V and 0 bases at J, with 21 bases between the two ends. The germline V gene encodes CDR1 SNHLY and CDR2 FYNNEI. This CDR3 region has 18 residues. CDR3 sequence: CASSPAAGYGLSTDTQYF. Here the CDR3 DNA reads TGTGCCAGCAGTCCAGCCGCTGGATATGGTTTAAGCACAGATACGCAGTATTTT.

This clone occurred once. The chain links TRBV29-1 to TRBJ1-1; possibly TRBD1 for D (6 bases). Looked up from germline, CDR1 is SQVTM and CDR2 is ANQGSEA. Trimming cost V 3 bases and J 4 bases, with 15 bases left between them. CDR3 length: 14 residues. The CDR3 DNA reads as TGCAGCGTTGACGGGGGGGGCCTAGGCACTGAAGCTTTCTTT. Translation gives CSVDGGGLGTEAFF.

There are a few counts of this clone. CDR3 sequence: CASSSATGQPQHF. CDR3 coding DNA: TGCGCCAGCAGTTCCGCCACGGGCCAGCCCCAGCATTTT. V usage is TRBV10-1 and J usage is TRBJ1-5; D is ambiguous. Looked up from germline, CDR1 is WNHNN and CDR2 is SYGVQD (reference sequence). The length of the CDR3 is 13 residues. Trimming stripped 5 bases from V and 7 bases from J, with 12 bases between.

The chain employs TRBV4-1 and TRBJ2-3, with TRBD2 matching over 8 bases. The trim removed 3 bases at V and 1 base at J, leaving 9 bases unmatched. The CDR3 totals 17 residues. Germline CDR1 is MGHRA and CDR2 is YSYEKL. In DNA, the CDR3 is TGCGCCAGCAGCCAGGTACGACTAGCGAACCGCACAGATACGCAGTATTTT. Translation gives CASSQVRLANRTDTQYF.

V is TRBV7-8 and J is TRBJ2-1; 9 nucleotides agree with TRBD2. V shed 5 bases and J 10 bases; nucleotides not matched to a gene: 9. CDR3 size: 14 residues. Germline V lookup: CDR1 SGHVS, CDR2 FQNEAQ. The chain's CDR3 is CASSPSGTSLEQFF. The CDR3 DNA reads TGTGCCAGCAGCCCTAGCGGGACCAGCCTAGAGCAGTTCTTC.

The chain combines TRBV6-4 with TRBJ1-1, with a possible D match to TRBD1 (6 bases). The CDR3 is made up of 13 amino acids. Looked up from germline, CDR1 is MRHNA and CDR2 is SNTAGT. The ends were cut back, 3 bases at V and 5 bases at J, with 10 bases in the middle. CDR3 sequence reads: CASSEGTTTEAFF. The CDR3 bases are TGTGCCAGCAGTGAAGGGACAACGACTGAAGCTTTCTTT.

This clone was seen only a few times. The CDR3 coding sequence is TGCGCCAGCAGCTTGGAAGCGGGGAGCTACAATGAGCAGTTCTTC. Translated: CASSLEAGSYNEQFF. The V and J genes are TRBV5-1 and TRBJ2-1; TRBD2 aligns across 7 bases. Germline CDR1 reads SGHRS; CDR2 reads YFSETQ. V gave up 0 bases and J gave up 3 bases; unmatched junction bases: 3. The CDR3 has 15 residues.

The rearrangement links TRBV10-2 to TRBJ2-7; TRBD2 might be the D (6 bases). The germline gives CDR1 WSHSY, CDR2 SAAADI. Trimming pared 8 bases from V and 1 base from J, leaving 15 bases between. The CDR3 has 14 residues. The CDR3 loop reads CASLPGLISYEQYF. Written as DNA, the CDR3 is TGCGCCAGCTTACCGGGACTTATTTCCTACGAGCAGTACTTC.